This T cell receptor (beta chain) was recorded in a study of T-cell memory formation after mild COVID-19. This clonotype was seen a few times. Antigen specificity is unknown. Whole-study findings and limits: The appearance of some responding clones in pre-infection memory suggested that cross-reactive memory joined.

TCRdb fed the 5' RACE reads into MiXCR, producing one record per CDR3 protein. This table holds 450,000 to 650,000 distinct CDR3 sequences, roughly 18% found once. Germline CDR1 reads SGHDN; CDR2 reads FVKESK. V was pared by 1 base and J by 5 bases, with 17 bases between. The CDR3 runs to 16 residues. The TCR comes from an adult woman who had mild COVID-19 (a few samples of this study predate the infection). Cell type and time point are not known. Specimen: PBMCs or a T cell subset sorted from them (not recorded which). The V and J genes are TRBV14 and TRBJ2-5, with D possibly TRBD2 on 5 matching bases. The CDR3 protein is CASSQGSGSRVETQYF. The CDR3 DNA reads as TGTGCCAGCAGCCAAGGGTCAGGTTCGCGGGTCGAGACCCAGTACTTC.